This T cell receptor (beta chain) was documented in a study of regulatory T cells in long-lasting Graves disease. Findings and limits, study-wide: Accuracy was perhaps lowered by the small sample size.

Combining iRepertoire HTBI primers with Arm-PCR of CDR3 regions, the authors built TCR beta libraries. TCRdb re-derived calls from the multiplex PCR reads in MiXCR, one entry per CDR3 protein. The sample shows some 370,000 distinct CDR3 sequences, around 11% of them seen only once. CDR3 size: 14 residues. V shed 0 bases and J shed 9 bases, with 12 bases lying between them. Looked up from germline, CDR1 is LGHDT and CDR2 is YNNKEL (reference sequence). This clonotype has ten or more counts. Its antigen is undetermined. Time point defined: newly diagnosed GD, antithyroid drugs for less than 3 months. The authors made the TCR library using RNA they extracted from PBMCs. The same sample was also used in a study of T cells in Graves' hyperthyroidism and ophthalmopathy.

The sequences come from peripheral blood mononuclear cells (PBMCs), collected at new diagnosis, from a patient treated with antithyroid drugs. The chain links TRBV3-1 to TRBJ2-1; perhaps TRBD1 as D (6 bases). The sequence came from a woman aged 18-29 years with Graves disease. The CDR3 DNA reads TGTGCCAGCAGCCAAGATAGGTTAGGGGGTGAGCAGTTCTTC. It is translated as CASSQDRLGGEQFF.